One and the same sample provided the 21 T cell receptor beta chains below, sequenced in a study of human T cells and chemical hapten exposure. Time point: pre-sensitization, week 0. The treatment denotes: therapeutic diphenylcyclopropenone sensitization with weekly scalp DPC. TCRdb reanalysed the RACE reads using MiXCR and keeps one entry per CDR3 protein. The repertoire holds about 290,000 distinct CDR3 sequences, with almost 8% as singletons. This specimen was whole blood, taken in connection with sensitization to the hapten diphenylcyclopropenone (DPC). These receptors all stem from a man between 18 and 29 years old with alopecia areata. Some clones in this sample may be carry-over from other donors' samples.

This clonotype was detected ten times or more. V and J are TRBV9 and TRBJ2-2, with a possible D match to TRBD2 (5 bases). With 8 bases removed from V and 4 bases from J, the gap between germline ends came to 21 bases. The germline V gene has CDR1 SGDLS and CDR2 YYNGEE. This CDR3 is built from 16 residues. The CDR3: CASQGRGKKFTGELFF. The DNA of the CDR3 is TGTGCCAGTCAAGGTCGGGGAAAGAAGTTCACCGGGGAGCTGTTTTTT. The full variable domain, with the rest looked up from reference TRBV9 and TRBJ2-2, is DSGVTQTPKHLITATGQRVTLRCSPRSGDLSVYWYQQSLDQGLQFLIQYYNGEERAKGNILERFSAQQFPDLHSELNLSSLELGDSALYFCASQGRGKKFTGELFFGEGSRLTVL.

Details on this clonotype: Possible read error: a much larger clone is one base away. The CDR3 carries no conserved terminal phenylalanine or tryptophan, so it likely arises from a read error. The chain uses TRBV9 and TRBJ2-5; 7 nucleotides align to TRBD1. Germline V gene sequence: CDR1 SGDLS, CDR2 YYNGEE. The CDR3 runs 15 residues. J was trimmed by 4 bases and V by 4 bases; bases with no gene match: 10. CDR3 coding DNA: TGTGCCAGCAGCCCTCACCTGACAGGGACAGAGACCCAGTACATC. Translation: CASSPHLTGTETQYI.

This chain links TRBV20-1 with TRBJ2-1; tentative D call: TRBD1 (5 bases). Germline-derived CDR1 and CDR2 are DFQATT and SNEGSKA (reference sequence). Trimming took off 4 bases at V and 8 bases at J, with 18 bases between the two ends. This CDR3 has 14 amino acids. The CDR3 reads CSATNLRQGHEQFF. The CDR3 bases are TGCAGTGCTACTAATCTCAGGCAGGGCCATGAGCAGTTCTTC.

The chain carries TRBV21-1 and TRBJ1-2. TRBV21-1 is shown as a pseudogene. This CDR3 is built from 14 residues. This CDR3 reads CASRPTGVNYGYTF. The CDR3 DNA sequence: TGTGCCAGCAGGCCCACCGGAGTGAACTATGGCTACACCTTC.

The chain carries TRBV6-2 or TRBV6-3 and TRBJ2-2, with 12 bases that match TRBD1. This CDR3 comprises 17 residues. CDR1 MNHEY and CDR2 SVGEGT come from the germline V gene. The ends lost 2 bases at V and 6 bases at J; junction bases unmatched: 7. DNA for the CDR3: TGTGCCAGCAGTTACCCCTACCGGGACAGGGGGCCCGGGGAGCTGTTTTTT. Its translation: CASSYPYRDRGPGELFF.

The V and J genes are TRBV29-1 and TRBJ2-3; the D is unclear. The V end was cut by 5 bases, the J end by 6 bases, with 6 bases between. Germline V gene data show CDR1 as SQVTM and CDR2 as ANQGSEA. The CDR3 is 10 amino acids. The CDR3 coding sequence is TGCAGCGTTTCGGCGGATACGCAGTATTTT. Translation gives CSVSADTQYF.

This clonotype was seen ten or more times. The CDR3 loop is CASSEGGGSTDTQYF. The CDR3 coding sequence is TGTGCCAGCAGTGAAGGGGGGGGAAGCACAGATACGCAGTATTTT. This chain links TRBV6-4 with TRBJ2-3; D might be TRBD2 (7 bases). Per germline, CDR1 MRHNA and CDR2 SNTAGT. V lost 3 bases and J 0 bases, leaving 10 bases between the germline ends. The CDR3 has 15 residues.

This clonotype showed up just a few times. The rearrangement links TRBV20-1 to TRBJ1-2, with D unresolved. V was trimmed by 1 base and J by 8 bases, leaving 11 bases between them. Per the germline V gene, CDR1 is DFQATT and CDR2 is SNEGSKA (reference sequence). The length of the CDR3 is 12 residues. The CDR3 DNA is TGCAGTGCTAGAGGCTCAGGAAACGGCTACACCTTC. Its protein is CSARGSGNGYTF.

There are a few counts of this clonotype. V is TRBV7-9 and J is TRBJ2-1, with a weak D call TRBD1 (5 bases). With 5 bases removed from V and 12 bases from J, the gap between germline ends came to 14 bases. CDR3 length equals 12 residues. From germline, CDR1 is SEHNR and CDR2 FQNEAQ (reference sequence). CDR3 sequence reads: CASSPSYQGQFF. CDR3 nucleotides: TGTGCCAGCAGCCCATCTTATCAGGGGCAGTTCTTC.

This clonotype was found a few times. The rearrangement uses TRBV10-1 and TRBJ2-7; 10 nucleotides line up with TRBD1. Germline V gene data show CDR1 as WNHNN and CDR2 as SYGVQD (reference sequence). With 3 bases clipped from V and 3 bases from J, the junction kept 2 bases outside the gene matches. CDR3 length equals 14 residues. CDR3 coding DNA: TGCGCCAGCAGTGATGGGACAGGGGTCTACGAGCAGTACTTC. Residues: CASSDGTGVYEQYF.

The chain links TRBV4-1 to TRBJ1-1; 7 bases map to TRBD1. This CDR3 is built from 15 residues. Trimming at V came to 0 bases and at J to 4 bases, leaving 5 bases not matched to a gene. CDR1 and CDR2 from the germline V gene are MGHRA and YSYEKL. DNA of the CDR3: TGCGCCAGCAGCCAAGATAGAGACAGGGCCACTGAAGCTTTCTTT. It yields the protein CASSQDRDRATEAFF.

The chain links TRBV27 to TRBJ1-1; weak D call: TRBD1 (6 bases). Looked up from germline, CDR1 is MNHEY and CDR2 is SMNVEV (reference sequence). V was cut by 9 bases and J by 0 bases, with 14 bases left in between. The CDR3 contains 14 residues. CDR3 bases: TGTGCCAGGGGTGCCAGGGGAATGAACACTGAAGCTTTCTTT. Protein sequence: CARGARGMNTEAFF.

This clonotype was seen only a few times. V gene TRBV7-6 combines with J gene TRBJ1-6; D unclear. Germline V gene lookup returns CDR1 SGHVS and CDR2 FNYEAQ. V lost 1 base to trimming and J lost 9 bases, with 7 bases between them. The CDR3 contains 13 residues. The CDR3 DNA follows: TGTGCCAGCAGCTTAGGTGCGAGTTCACCCCTCCACTTT. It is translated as CASSLGASSPLHF.

CDR3 sequence reads: CASSKTGYQETQYF. The CDR3 region has the DNA TGTGCCAGCAGCAAAACAGGGTACCAAGAGACCCAGTACTTC. The chain carries TRBV7-3 and TRBJ2-5; tentatively, D is TRBD1 (6 bases). The CDR3 is 14 residues long. The V gene's germline CDR1 is SGHTA and CDR2 FQGTGA. Trimming pared 5 bases from V and 0 bases from J, leaving 10 bases between.

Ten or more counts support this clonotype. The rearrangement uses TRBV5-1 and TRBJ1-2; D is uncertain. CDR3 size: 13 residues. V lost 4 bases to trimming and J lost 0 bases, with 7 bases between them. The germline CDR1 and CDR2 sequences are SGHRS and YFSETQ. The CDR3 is CASSPDTNYGYTF. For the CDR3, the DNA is TGCGCCAGCAGCCCCGACACTAACTATGGCTACACCTTC.

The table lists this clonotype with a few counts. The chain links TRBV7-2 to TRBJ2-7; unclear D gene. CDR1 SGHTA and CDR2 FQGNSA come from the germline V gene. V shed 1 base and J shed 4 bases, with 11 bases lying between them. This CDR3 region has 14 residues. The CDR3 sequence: CASSLVVGRYEQYV. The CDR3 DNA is TGTGCCAGCAGCTTAGTAGTGGGAAGGTACGAGCAGTACGTC.

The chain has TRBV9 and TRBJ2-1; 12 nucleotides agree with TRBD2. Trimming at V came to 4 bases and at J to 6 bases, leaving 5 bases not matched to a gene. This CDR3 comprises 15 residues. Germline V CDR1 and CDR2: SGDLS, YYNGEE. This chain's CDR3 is CASSPTSGGINEQFF. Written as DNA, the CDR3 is TGTGCCAGCAGCCCTACTAGCGGGGGGATCAATGAGCAGTTCTTC.

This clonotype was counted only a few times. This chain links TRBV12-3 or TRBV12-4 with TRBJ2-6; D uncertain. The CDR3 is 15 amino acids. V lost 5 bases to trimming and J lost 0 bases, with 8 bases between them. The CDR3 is CASSPTDSGANVLTF. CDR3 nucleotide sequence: TGTGCCAGCAGTCCGACCGACTCTGGGGCCAACGTCCTGACTTTC.

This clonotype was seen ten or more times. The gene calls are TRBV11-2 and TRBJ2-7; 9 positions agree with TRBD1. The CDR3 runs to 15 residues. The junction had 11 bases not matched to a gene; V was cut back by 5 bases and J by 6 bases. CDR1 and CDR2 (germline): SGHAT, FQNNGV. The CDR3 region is CASSRTGTGYGEQYV. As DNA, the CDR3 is TGTGCCAGCAGCCGGACCGGGACAGGGTACGGCGAGCAGTACGTC.

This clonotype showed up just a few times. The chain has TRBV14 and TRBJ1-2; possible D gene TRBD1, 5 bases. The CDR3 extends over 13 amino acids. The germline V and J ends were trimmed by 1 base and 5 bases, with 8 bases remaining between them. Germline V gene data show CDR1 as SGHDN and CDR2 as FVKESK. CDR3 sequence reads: CASSQAQEYGYTF. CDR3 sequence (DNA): TGTGCCAGCAGCCAAGCACAGGAGTATGGCTACACCTTC.

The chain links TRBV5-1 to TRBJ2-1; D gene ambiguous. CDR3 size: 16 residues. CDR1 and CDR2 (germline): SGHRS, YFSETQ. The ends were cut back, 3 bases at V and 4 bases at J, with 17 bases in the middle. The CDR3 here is CASSSDPTDLYNEQFF. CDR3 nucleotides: TGCGCCAGCAGCTCGGACCCCACGGACCTATACAATGAGCAGTTCTTC. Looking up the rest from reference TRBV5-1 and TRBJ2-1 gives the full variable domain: KAGVTQTPRYLIKTRGQQVTLSCSPISGHRSVSWYQQTPGQGLQFLFEYFSETQRNKGNFPGRFSGRQFSNSRSEMNVSTLELGDSALYLCASSSDPTDLYNEQFFGPGTRLTVL.